These T cell receptor beta chains were read from a single sample in a study of blood T cell repertoires in COVID-19. Data came from immunoSEQ multiplex PCR; TCRdb stores just in-frame clones and leaves some out. Of approximately 69,000 clones in the sample, around 87% were seen once. Sequenced input: peripheral blood. These receptors were taken from a man over 45 with acute or convalescent COVID-19. The CDR3 runs from the conserved cysteine through the conserved F or W. A D gene is named only where the DNA matches it firmly. Where a row states a size, it is once, few, many or the class of an expanded clone; other rows omit it.

V gene	clone size	J gene	D gene	CDR3 DNA	CDR3 protein
TRBV5-1	few	TRBJ1-1	NA	TGCGCCAGCAGGCAGACAGGGAACACTGAAGCTTTCTTT	CASRQTGNTEAFF
TRBV5-4	NA	TRBJ1-2	NA	TGTGCCAGCAGTTCGGACAGTGTCAGCTATGGCTACACCTTC	CASSSDSVSYGYTF
TRBV7-9	NA	TRBJ2-5	NA	TGTGCCAGCAGCTGGTCTAACTCTGGCCAGTACTTC	CASSWSNSGQYF
TRBV15	NA	TRBJ2-5	TRBD2	TGTGCCACCAGCAGAGACGGACTAGAGAAAGAGACCCAGTACTTC	CATSRDGLEKETQYF
TRBV29-1	NA	TRBJ1-1	NA	TGCAGCGTTGGGGTGGCAGGGGTTGCTTTCTTT	CSVGVAGVAFF
TRBV27	NA	TRBJ1-1	TRBD1	TGTGCCAGCAGTTTAGGGACAGGGGTGATAGGCACTGAAGCTTTCTTT	CASSLGTGVIGTEAFF
TRBV19	NA	TRBJ2-7	NA	TGTGCCAGTAGTCCGGGACAAGCCTACGAGCAGTACTTC	CASSPGQAYEQYF
TRBV19	NA	TRBJ1-5	NA	TGTGCCAGTAGTTCGGGACCGACAGGGCCCCAGCATTTT	CASSSGPTGPQHF
TRBV29-1	NA	TRBJ2-1	TRBD2	TGCAGCGTTGCCCCCCGGAGGAGCGGGAGTTTAGGAAATGAGCAGTTCTTC	CSVAPRRSGSLGNEQFF
TRBV5-1	NA	TRBJ2-3	TRBD2	TGCGCCAGCAGCTTGGTAGGGAGGGAGACAGATACGCAGTATTTT	CASSLVGRETDTQYF
TRBV30	NA	TRBJ2-2	NA	TGTGCCTGGAGTGTATCGGGGGAGCTGTTTTTT	CAWSVSGELFF
TRBV16	NA	TRBJ2-3	TRBD2	TGTGCCAGCAGCCTCTCGGGGGGAAACGGGAACCCCACAGATACGCAGTATTTT	CASSLSGGNGNPTDTQYF
TRBV5-8	NA	TRBJ2-1	TRBD2	TGTGCCAGCAGCCGCTTGGGTACTAGCGGGAGGGCGCAGTTCTTC	CASSRLGTSGRAQFF
TRBV19	NA	TRBJ1-5	NA	TGTGCCAGTAGTATAGACGGTTATAGCAATCAGCCCCAGCATTTT	CASSIDGYSNQPQHF
TRBV6-5	NA	TRBJ1-2	TRBD1	TGTGCCAGCAGCCACCGGGACAGGCCGGACTATGGCTACACCTTC	CASSHRDRPDYGYTF
TRBV27	NA	TRBJ2-1	NA	TGTGCCAGCAGTTCATCCCGAACAGACTACAATGAGCAGTTCTTC	CASSSSRTDYNEQFF
TRBV3-1/TRBV3-2	NA	TRBJ2-7	TRBD1	TGTGCCAGCAGCCCGCCGAGGAGACAGGGGGCGGGCGAGCAGTACTTC	CASSPPRRQGAGEQYF
TRBV2	NA	TRBJ2-7	TRBD1	TGTGCCAGCAGCCCTCTAGGGACAGCTGCCTACGAGCAGTACTTC	CASSPLGTAAYEQYF
TRBV6-2/TRBV6-3	once	TRBJ2-1	TRBD2	TGTGCCAGCAGTTACTCCTTAGCGGGAGGGGTATACAATGAGCAGTTCTTC	CASSYSLAGGVYNEQFF
TRBV4-3	NA	TRBJ2-2	TRBD2	TGCGCCAGCAGCCAAGCCCCGGGAGGATTTTACACCGGGGAGCTGTTTTTT	CASSQAPGGFYTGELFF
TRBV15	NA	TRBJ2-1	TRBD2	TGTGCCACCAGCTCTAAGCTAACGGGGGGTCGCAATGAGCAGTTCTTC	CATSSKLTGGRNEQFF
TRBV18	NA	TRBJ1-2	TRBD1	TGTGCCAGCTCCTTGGACAGGGCCCCTGGCTACACCTTC	CASSLDRAPGYTF
TRBV11-2	once	TRBJ1-2	TRBD1	TGTGCCAGCAGCCTCTCCCGGACAGGGCACTATGGCTACACCTTC	CASSLSRTGHYGYTF
TRBV5-1	few	TRBJ2-7	NA	TGCGCCAGCAGCTTGGCGGAGCTCCGCGAGCAGTACTTC	CASSLAELREQYF
TRBV5-4	NA	TRBJ2-3	NA	TGTGCCAGCAGCGTGAGGGAAGGCAGGACGGATACGCAGTATTTT	CASSVREGRTDTQYF
TRBV19	few	TRBJ2-1	TRBD1	TGTGCCAGTAGTATAGGGGACAGATACAATGAGCAGTTCTTC	CASSIGDRYNEQFF
TRBV21-1	NA	TRBJ2-7	NA	TGTGCCAGCAGCAAAGCTTGGCTAGCGGACTACCCCTACGAGCAGTACTTC	CASSKAWLADYPYEQYF
TRBV5-1	NA	TRBJ1-2	NA	TGCGCCAGCAGCTTGGCCTTCGGGAGCTACACCTTC	CASSLAFGSYTF
TRBV6-2/TRBV6-3	once	TRBJ2-7	NA	TGTGCCAGCAGTTACGATACTAGCAGCTACGAGCAGTACTTC	CASSYDTSSYEQYF
TRBV11-2	NA	TRBJ2-3	NA	TGTGCCAGCACCGACATTATACAGGGAGGGGATAGCAATACGCAGTATTTT	CASTDIIQGGDSNTQYF
TRBV15	NA	TRBJ1-5	NA	TGTGCCACCAGCAGAGACGATGGACAGTACAATCAGCCCCAGCATTTT	CATSRDDGQYNQPQHF
TRBV11-3	NA	TRBJ2-1	TRBD2	TGTGCCAGCAGCTTAGTTGAAAGCGGGAGGGCCGACAATGAGCAGTTCTTC	CASSLVESGRADNEQFF
TRBV18	NA	TRBJ1-1	NA	TGTGCCAGCTCACCACTTCAGGCCACTGAAGCTTTCTTT	CASSPLQATEAFF
TRBV5-4	NA	TRBJ2-7	NA	TGTGCCAGCAGCTTGTTTGCAGACACGGGAGCCGGCTATCGCTCCTACGAGCAGTACTTC	CASSLFADTGAGYRSYEQYF
TRBV7-6	NA	TRBJ2-2	NA	TGTGCCAGCAGCTTAGGAGCGCAGGGGAGCACCGGGGAGCTGTTTTTT	CASSLGAQGSTGELFF
TRBV2	NA	TRBJ2-1	TRBD2	TGTGCCAGCACCGAGGGACTACTCGGAAATGAGCAGTTCTTC	CASTEGLLGNEQFF
TRBV6-5	NA	TRBJ2-7	TRBD2	TGTGCCAGCAGTTACTCGAAGACTAGCGGGAACTACGAGCAGTACTTC	CASSYSKTSGNYEQYF
TRBV27	once	TRBJ2-7	NA	TGTGCCAGCAGTACAGGACCAACCTACGAGCAGTACTTC	CASSTGPTYEQYF
TRBV12-3/TRBV12-4	NA	TRBJ2-3	NA	TGTGCCAGCAGGAGTAGCCACACAGATACGCAGTATTTT	CASRSSHTDTQYF
TRBV7-8	NA	TRBJ2-3	TRBD1	TGTGCCAGCAGCTTTTCGGTCCCGCAGGGGGCAGAAGATACGCAGTATTTT	CASSFSVPQGAEDTQYF
TRBV7-9	NA	TRBJ2-4	TRBD1	TGTGCCAGCAGCCCTAGGGGACAGGGGTCCGATCTAGCCAAAAACATTCAGTACTTC	CASSPRGQGSDLAKNIQYF
TRBV24-1	NA	TRBJ1-2	NA	TGTGCCACCAGTGATTTGCTAGTTAACTATGGCTACACCTTC	CATSDLLVNYGYTF
TRBV15	NA	TRBJ1-5	NA	TGTGCCACCAGCACAAAGACAGATAATCAGCCCCAGCATTTT	CATSTKTDNQPQHF
TRBV6-5	NA	TRBJ1-2	TRBD1	TGTGCCAGCAGTTACCTGGCAGGGGGCCTCCACACCTTC	CASSYLAGGLHTF
TRBV29-1	NA	TRBJ2-3	NA	TGCAGCTTTAATGGAGGCACAGATACGCAGTATTTT	CSFNGGTDTQYF
TRBV2	NA	TRBJ1-1	NA	TGTGCCAGCAGTGAAGCCCAGACTGAAGCTTTCTTT	CASSEAQTEAFF
TRBV7-2	NA	TRBJ2-7	TRBD2	TGTGCCAGCAGCTTAGGGGCTAGCGGGCCGTACGAGCAGTACTTC	CASSLGASGPYEQYF
TRBV12-5	NA	TRBJ2-1	TRBD2	TGTGCTAGTGGTTTAACTAGCGGGATTTGGGGTGAGCAGTTCTTC	CASGLTSGIWGEQFF
TRBV30	NA	TRBJ1-1	NA	TGTGCCTGGAGTGTAACAAGGAACACTGAAGCTTTCTTT	CAWSVTRNTEAFF
TRBV10-2	NA	TRBJ2-5	NA	TGCGCCAGCAGTGATGTCGGTTTAGAGACCCAGTACTTC	CASSDVGLETQYF
TRBV2	NA	TRBJ2-1	NA	TGTGCCAGCAGTGACCAAGCGGTCGAGTTAGGCAATGAGCAGTTCTTC	CASSDQAVELGNEQFF